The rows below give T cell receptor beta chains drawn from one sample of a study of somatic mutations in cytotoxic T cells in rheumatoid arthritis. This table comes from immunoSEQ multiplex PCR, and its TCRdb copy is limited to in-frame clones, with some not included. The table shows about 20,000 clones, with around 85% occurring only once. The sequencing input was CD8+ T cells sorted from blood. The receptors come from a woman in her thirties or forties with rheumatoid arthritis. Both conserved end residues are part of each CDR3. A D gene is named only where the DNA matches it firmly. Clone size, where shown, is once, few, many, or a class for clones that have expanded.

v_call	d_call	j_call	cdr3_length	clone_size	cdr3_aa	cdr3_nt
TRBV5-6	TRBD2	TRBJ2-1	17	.	CASSPGTSGSFYNEQFF	TGTGCCAGCAGCCCCGGGACTAGCGGGAGCTTCTACAATGAGCAGTTCTTC
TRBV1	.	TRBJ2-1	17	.	CTSSRKLSGQTYNEQFF	TGCACCAGCAGCCGGAAATTGAGCGGCCAGACCTACAATGAGCAGTTCTTC
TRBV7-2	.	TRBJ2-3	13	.	CASSLMGGDTQYF	TGTGCCAGCAGCTTAATGGGGGGAGATACGCAGTATTTT
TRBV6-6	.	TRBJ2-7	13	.	CASSYSGADGQYF	TGTGCCAGCAGTTACTCAGGGGCAGACGGACAGTACTTC
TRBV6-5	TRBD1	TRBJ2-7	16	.	CASSWDRAILKNEQYF	TGTGCCAGCAGTTGGGACAGGGCTATCCTCAAGAACGAGCAGTACTTC
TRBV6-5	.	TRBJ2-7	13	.	CASSYGQTYEQYF	TGTGCCAGCAGTTACGGGCAAACCTACGAGCAGTACTTC
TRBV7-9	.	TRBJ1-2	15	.	CASSPEGDRHYGYTF	TGTGCCAGCAGCCCAGAAGGCGACAGGCACTATGGCTACACCTTC
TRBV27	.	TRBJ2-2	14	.	CASSFRGLVGELFF	TGTGCCAGCAGTTTCCGGGGGTTAGTCGGGGAGCTGTTTTTT
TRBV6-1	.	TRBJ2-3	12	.	CASSDLGDTQYF	TGTGCCAGCAGTGATTTGGGCGATACGCAGTATTTT
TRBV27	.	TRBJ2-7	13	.	CASSYPGLSEQYF	TGTGCCAGCAGTTACCCGGGGTTAAGCGAGCAGTACTTC
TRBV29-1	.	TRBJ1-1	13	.	CSVVEYQNTEAFF	TGCAGCGTTGTGGAGTATCAGAACACTGAAGCTTTCTTT
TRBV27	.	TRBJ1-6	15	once	CASSEESSYNSPLHF	TGCGCCAGTAGTGAAGAGAGCTCCTATAATTCACCCCTCCACTTT
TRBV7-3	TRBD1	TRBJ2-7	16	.	CASSLSGGTGGYEQYF	TGTGCCAGCAGCTTATCTGGTGGGACAGGGGGCTACGAGCAGTACTTC
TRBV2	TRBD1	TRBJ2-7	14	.	CASTARQGMNEQYF	TGTGCCAGCACCGCCAGACAGGGTATGAACGAGCAGTACTTC
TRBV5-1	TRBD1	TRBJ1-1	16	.	CASSFRGQGAGTEAFF	TGCGCCAGCAGCTTCCGAGGTCAGGGGGCAGGAACTGAAGCTTTCTTT
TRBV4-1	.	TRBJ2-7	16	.	CASSQVRTVSSYEQYF	TGCGCCAGCAGCCAAGTGCGGACAGTTTCAAGCTACGAGCAGTACTTC
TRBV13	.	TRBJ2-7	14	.	CASSHRADLYEQYF	TGTGCCAGCAGCCACAGGGCGGATTTGTACGAGCAGTACTTC
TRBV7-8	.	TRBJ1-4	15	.	CASIGEGGRNEKLFF	TGTGCCAGCATAGGGGAGGGCGGACGTAATGAAAAACTGTTTTTT
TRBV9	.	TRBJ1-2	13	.	CASSQREGYGYTF	TGTGCCAGCAGCCAACGGGAGGGCTATGGCTACACCTTC
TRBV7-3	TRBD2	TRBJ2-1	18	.	CASSLGMAPTSEYNEQFF	TGTGCCAGCAGCTTAGGTATGGCTCCGACTAGCGAATACAATGAGCAGTTCTTC
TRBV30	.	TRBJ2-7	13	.	CAWAPAAGLEQYF	TGTGCCTGGGCGCCGGCGGCCGGGTTGGAGCAGTACTTC
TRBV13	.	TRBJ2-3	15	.	CASSLGARETDTQYF	TGTGCCAGCAGCTTAGGAGCGCGGGAAACAGATACGCAGTATTTT
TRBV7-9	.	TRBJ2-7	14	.	CASSVSEGGHEQYF	TGTGCCAGCAGCGTATCTGAGGGGGGGCACGAGCAGTACTTC
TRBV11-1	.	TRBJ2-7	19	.	CASSSPPTRGQFRSYEQYF	TGTGCCAGCAGCTCTCCACCCACCCGAGGACAGTTTCGTTCCTACGAGCAGTACTTC
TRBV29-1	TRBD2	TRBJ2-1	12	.	CSGGEGYNEQFF	TGCAGCGGGGGGGAGGGTTACAATGAGCAGTTCTTC
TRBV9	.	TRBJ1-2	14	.	CASSPGGVYYGYTF	TGTGCCAGCAGCCCCGGGGGGGTATACTATGGCTACACCTTC
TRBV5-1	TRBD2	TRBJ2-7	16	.	CASSSPRAGETYEQYF	TGCGCCAGCAGCTCGCCTCGAGCGGGGGAAACCTACGAGCAGTACTTC
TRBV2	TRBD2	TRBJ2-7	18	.	CASSDPPASGSRSYEQYF	TGTGCCAGCAGTGACCCCCCGGCTAGCGGGAGTCGCTCCTACGAGCAGTACTTC
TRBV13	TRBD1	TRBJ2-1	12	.	CASSSGDRVSIF	TGTGCCAGCAGCTCAGGAGACAGGGTCTCTATCTTC
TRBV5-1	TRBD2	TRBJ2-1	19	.	CASSSPGLAGGPGYNEQFF	TGCGCCAGCAGCTCCCCGGGACTAGCGGGAGGGCCGGGTTACAATGAGCAGTTCTTC
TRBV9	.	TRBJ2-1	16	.	CASSVGGTQTYNEQFF	TGTGCCAGCAGCGTTGGGGGGACCCAGACCTACAATGAGCAGTTCTTC
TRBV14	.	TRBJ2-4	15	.	CASSQDRSYPNIQYF	TGTGCCAGCAGCCAAGATAGGAGTTACCCAAACATTCAGTACTTC
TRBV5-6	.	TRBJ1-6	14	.	CASSLGGFYSPLHF	TGTGCCAGCAGCTTGGGAGGCTTCTATTCACCCCTCCACTTT
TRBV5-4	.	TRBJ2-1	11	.	CASSLSNEQFF	TGTGCCAGCAGCTTGTCGAATGAGCAGTTCTTC
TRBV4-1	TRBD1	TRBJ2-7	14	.	CASARDRGQYEQYF	TGCGCCAGCGCCAGGGACAGGGGGCAATACGAGCAGTACTTC